The 27 T cell receptor beta chains below come from one sample, sequenced in a study of identical twins. MiXCR, applied by TCRdb to the 5' RACE reads, yields one record per CDR3 protein. Of 1,800,000 or so distinct CDR3 sequences listed, about 32% are singletons. The sequenced sample was cord blood. The receptor source for this set is a newborn girl in good health.

The chain couples TRBV20-1 to TRBJ2-7; D may be TRBD1 (5 bases). The CDR3 extends over 12 amino acids. V was pared by 4 bases and J by 3 bases, with 10 bases between. The germline gives CDR1 DFQATT, CDR2 SNEGSKA (reference sequence). The CDR3 sequence: CSATDIIYEQYF. CDR3 bases: TGCAGTGCTACGGACATCATCTACGAGCAGTACTTC.

For this clonotype: A much larger clone is a single base away; this may be a read error. The chain has TRBV12-3 or TRBV12-4 and TRBJ2-3; TRBD2 matches at 7 bases. This CDR3 contains 14 residues. J lost 4 bases, V lost 8 bases, and 9 bases had no gene match. For the CDR3, the DNA is TGTGCCAGCTCTAAGCGGGAAGGCGCAGATACGCAGTATTTT. It yields the protein CASSKREGADTQYF.

This clonotype has more than one count but fewer than ten. This chain joins TRBV5-1 and TRBJ1-1; 7 bases map to TRBD1. Trimming took 4 bases from V and 2 from J; bases not matched to a gene: 8. From germline, CDR1 is SGHRS and CDR2 YFSETQ. This CDR3 contains 15 residues. The CDR3 is CASSVKQGPNTEAFF. The DNA of the CDR3 is TGCGCCAGCAGCGTGAAACAGGGGCCTAACACTGAAGCTTTCTTT.

In this sample, this clonotype turned up once. The rearrangement links TRBV30 to TRBJ2-7; possibly TRBD1 or TRBD2 for D (6 bases each). The CDR3 loop spans 14 amino acids. Trimming shortened V by 2 bases and J by 0 bases, and 11 bases separated the two germline ends. Germline V lookup: CDR1 GTSNPN, CDR2 SVGIG (reference sequence). The CDR3 sequence is CAWSTGGPSYEQYF. In nucleotides, the CDR3 is TGTGCCTGGAGTACCGGGGGCCCCTCCTACGAGCAGTACTTC.

This clonotype was counted between two and nine times. CDR3 amino acids: CASSFEGTGGYTF. The CDR3 DNA reads as TGCGCCAGCAGCTTCGAAGGGACAGGTGGCTACACCTTC. The chain employs TRBV5-1 and TRBJ1-2, with 8 positions matching TRBD1. This CDR3 region has 13 residues. The ends lost 2 bases at V and 7 bases at J; junction bases unmatched: 4. The germline V gene has CDR1 SGHRS and CDR2 YFSETQ.

The CDR3 sequence: CASSRGGQGANEQYF. CDR3 DNA sequence: TGCGCCAGCAGCAGGGGGGGACAGGGGGCGAACGAGCAGTACTTC. V usage is TRBV5-1 and J usage is TRBJ2-7; 12 nucleotides line up with TRBD1. This CDR3 is 15 amino acids long. With 4 bases clipped from V and 5 bases from J, the junction kept 7 bases outside the gene matches. Germline CDR1 is SGHRS and CDR2 is YFSETQ.

V is TRBV12-3 or TRBV12-4 and J is TRBJ2-3; D is tentatively TRBD1 or TRBD2 (6 bases each). This CDR3 spans 15 amino acids. V gave up 2 bases and J gave up 4 bases, with 13 bases separating them. CDR3: CASSLRGLYADTQYF. The CDR3 DNA is TGTGCCAGCAGTTTACGGGGGCTATACGCAGATACGCAGTATTTT.

The chain has TRBV6-5 and TRBJ2-1; TRBD2 might be the D (6 bases). The ends were cut back, 2 bases at V and 9 bases at J, with 26 bases in the middle. Germline CDR1 and CDR2: MNHEY and SVGAGI. CDR3 length: 18 residues. The CDR3 protein is CASSYTLGRDFAYVEQFF. The CDR3 nucleotides are TGTGCCAGCAGTTACACACTGGGAAGGGACTTCGCCTACGTTGAGCAGTTCTTC.

This clonotype was seen only a few times. V is TRBV6-7 and J is TRBJ2-7; 8 positions agree with TRBD2. TRBV6-7 is an ORF, and what it does is uncertain. The CDR3 has 16 amino acids. J was trimmed by 3 bases and V by 5 bases; bases with no gene match: 12. The CDR3 region has the DNA TGTGCCAGCAGTCCGAGAGCACTAGCGGACTACTACGAGCAGTACTTC. Translating it yields CASSPRALADYYEQYF.

The CDR3 DNA follows: TGTGCCAGCAGCTTGGGAGGGGCCCATAATGAAAAACTGTTTTTT. Amino acids: CASSLGGAHNEKLFF. The chain uses TRBV5-6 and TRBJ1-4; TRBD1 might be the D (5 bases). The length of the CDR3 is 15 residues. The V end lost 0 bases, the J end lost 4 bases, and 10 bases lay between the germline ends. The germline CDR1 and CDR2 sequences are SGHDT and YYEEEE.

The V gene is TRBV20-1, the J gene TRBJ2-1, with 8 nucleotides matching TRBD2. The ends lost 0 bases at V and 8 bases at J; junction bases unmatched: 6. The CDR3 length is 14 residues. The V gene's germline CDR1 is DFQATT and CDR2 SNEGSKA (reference sequence). The CDR3 is CSARDVAGIYEQFF. The CDR3, as DNA: TGCAGTGCTAGAGATGTAGCGGGAATCTATGAGCAGTTCTTC.

The V and J genes are TRBV2 and TRBJ1-1; 7 nucleotides align to TRBD1. The CDR3 runs to 16 residues. Unmatched junction bases numbered 12, after V lost 4 bases and J lost 4 bases. Germline V gene lookup returns CDR1 SNHLY and CDR2 FYNNEI. The chain's CDR3 is CASSAERGRRGTEAFF. In DNA, the CDR3 is TGTGCCAGCAGTGCCGAAAGGGGGCGCAGAGGCACTGAAGCTTTCTTT.

The chain has TRBV2 and TRBJ1-2; D is unresolved. CDR1 SNHLY and CDR2 FYNNEI come from the germline V gene. The CDR3 has 13 amino acids. Trimming shortened V by 3 bases and J by 8 bases, and 13 bases separated the two germline ends. The CDR3 is CASSDSGNQGYTF. The CDR3, as DNA: TGTGCCAGCAGTGACTCTGGTAATCAGGGCTACACCTTC.

This clonotype was seen a few times. The rearrangement joins TRBV3-1 to TRBJ2-7; D is unresolved. Germline V CDR1 and CDR2: LGHDT, YNNKEL (reference sequence). CDR3 length: 15 residues. The ends were cut back, 1 base at V and 7 bases at J, with 17 bases in the middle. The CDR3 DNA reads as TGTGCCAGCAGCCAAGGCGCTTTCCCAAACAATGAGCAGTACTTC. Its protein product is CASSQGAFPNNEQYF.

This chain connects TRBV20-1 to TRBJ2-5, with D possibly being TRBD2 (7 bases). In germline, CDR1 is DFQATT, CDR2 SNEGSKA (reference sequence). V lost 4 bases and J lost 5, with 11 bases in between. The length of the CDR3 is 12 residues. CDR3 sequence reads: CSAKRGGETQYF. In DNA form, the CDR3 reads TGCAGTGCTAAAAGGGGGGGGGAGACCCAGTACTTC.

Ten or more counts support this clonotype. The chain uses TRBV29-1 and TRBJ2-5; no reliable D call. This CDR3 has 14 amino acids. V lost 5 bases to trimming and J lost 1 base, with 14 bases between them. Germline CDR1 and CDR2: SQVTM and ANQGSEA. The CDR3 sequence is CSVNKRRFQETQYF. The CDR3, as DNA: TGCAGCGTTAACAAGAGGCGGTTCCAAGAGACCCAGTACTTC.

This clonotype turned up a few times. The chain has TRBV27 and TRBJ1-2; D gene unclear. From germline, CDR1 is MNHEY and CDR2 SMNVEV (reference sequence). The CDR3 spans 16 residues. Deletions cut 6 bases from V and 0 bases from J, with 17 bases between. The CDR3 DNA reads as TGTGCCAGCAGCTCCCTCCCGGTCTTAGCTAACTATGGCTACACCTTC. Translated, it gives CASSSLPVLANYGYTF.

The CDR3 is CASSQELAGGRNEQFF. CDR3 coding DNA: TGTGCCAGCAGCCAAGAACTAGCGGGGGGGCGGAATGAGCAGTTCTTC. This sequence joins TRBV4-2 and TRBJ2-1, with 13 bases lining up with TRBD2. The V gene end was trimmed by 0 bases and the J gene end by 7 bases; junction bases not matched to a gene: 3. This CDR3 has 16 amino acids. Germline V gene sequence: CDR1 LGHNA, CDR2 YNFKEQ.

This clonotype appeared a few times. V usage is TRBV7-9 and J usage is TRBJ2-7; D not certain. CDR1 is SEHNR and CDR2 is FQNEAQ in the germline V gene (reference sequence). The CDR3 runs to 12 residues. Trimming took off 4 bases at V and 8 bases at J, with 12 bases between the two ends. The CDR3, as DNA: TGTGCCAGCAGCTCTCCTCTGGTTAAGCAGTACTTC. It translates to CASSSPLVKQYF.

This clonotype appeared once. CDR3 region: CASSLHSPKNTEAFF. In DNA, the CDR3 is TGTGCCAGCAGCTTACACAGCCCGAAGAACACTGAAGCTTTCTTT. The rearrangement links TRBV7-6 to TRBJ1-1; D unresolved. The CDR3 runs 15 residues. Germline V lookup: CDR1 SGHVS, CDR2 FNYEAQ. Trimming removed 2 bases at V and 1 base at J, with 11 bases between.

The V gene is TRBV7-6, the J gene TRBJ2-1; D is ambiguous. CDR3 length: 11 amino acids. V was shortened by 5 bases and J by 8 bases, with 7 bases between the two germline ends. Germline lookup yields CDR1 SGHVS and CDR2 FNYEAQ. For the CDR3, the DNA is TGTGCCAGCAGCCCTCTTTATGAGCAGTTCTTC. Translation gives CASSPLYEQFF.

This clonotype occurred a few times. The rearrangement uses TRBV29-1 and TRBJ2-1; TRBD2 matches at 9 bases. The CDR3 consists of 15 residues. Germline values: CDR1 SQVTM, CDR2 ANQGSEA. Unmatched junction bases numbered 4, after V lost 0 bases and J lost 4 bases. CDR3 protein: CSVEETSGGYNEQFF. CDR3 in DNA: TGCAGCGTTGAAGAGACTAGCGGAGGATACAATGAGCAGTTCTTC.

This clonotype was counted many times. The chain has TRBV27 and TRBJ2-7; D is tentatively TRBD1 or TRBD2 (5 bases each). CDR3 length: 14 residues. V lost 6 bases and J lost 3, with 15 bases in between. Germline V gene sequence: CDR1 MNHEY, CDR2 SMNVEV (reference sequence). The CDR3 DNA reads as TGTGCCAGCAGAATACGGGACGGCTTCTACGAGCAGTACTTC. It specifies CASRIRDGFYEQYF.

This clonotype was seen repeatedly, ten times or more. The chain recombines TRBV7-9 with TRBJ1-1; no firm D call. Germline values: CDR1 SEHNR, CDR2 FQNEAQ (reference sequence). The CDR3 loop spans 14 amino acids. V was clipped by 1 base and J by 1 base, with 7 bases between them. CDR3 protein: CASSLGPGNTEAFF. Here the CDR3 DNA reads TGTGCCAGCAGCTTAGGCCCAGGGAACACTGAAGCTTTCTTT.

The genes are TRBV5-1 and TRBJ2-5; D not certain. Deletions cut 4 bases from V and 11 bases from J, with 21 bases between. CDR1 is SGHRS, CDR2 YFSETQ, per germline. This CDR3 spans 14 amino acids. DNA for the CDR3: TGCGCCAGCAGCCCTGGGTACAGTATCAATGAGCAGTACTTC. This codes for CASSPGYSINEQYF. Combining the CDR3 with reference TRBV5-1 and TRBJ2-5 gives the whole variable domain KAGVTQTPRYLIKTRGQQVTLSCSPISGHRSVSWYQQTPGQGLQFLFEYFSETQRNKGNFPGRFSGRQFSNSRSEMNVSTLELGDSALYLCASSPGYSINEQYFGPGTRLLVL.

In this sample, this clonotype turned up many times. The chain employs TRBV20-1 and TRBJ2-3; D unresolved. CDR1 and CDR2 (germline): DFQATT, SNEGSKA (reference sequence). V dropped 1 base and J dropped 0 bases, with 2 bases sitting between them. CDR3 length: 12 residues. CDR3 sequence: CSARVSTDTQYF. CDR3 in DNA: TGCAGTGCTAGAGTTAGCACAGATACGCAGTATTTT.

This clonotype was counted only a few times. The V and J genes are TRBV6-6 and TRBJ2-7; 10 nucleotides match TRBD2. The V and J ends lost 0 bases and 3 bases, in that order; junction bases with no gene match: 5. The germline V gene encodes CDR1 MNHNY and CDR2 SVGAGI (reference sequence). The CDR3 totals 16 residues. The CDR3 loop reads CASSYSQRGGLYEQYF. As DNA, the CDR3 is TGTGCCAGCAGTTACTCCCAGCGGGGGGGCCTCTACGAGCAGTACTTC.